This entry is about one T cell receptor (beta chain). What it binds is unknown. The data stem from a study of T cells in localized non-small cell lung cancer. Germline V lookup: CDR1 LNHDA, CDR2 SQIVND (reference sequence). V gave up 5 bases and J gave up 5 bases; unmatched junction bases: 8. The length of the CDR3 is 15 residues. Study outcomes and limitations: Owing to sequencing of a solitary tumor region, heterogeneity cannot be discounted. Uninvolved adjacent lung had higher T cell clonality than tumor and all other tissues. For the top 100 tumor clones, a median about 60 also appeared in adjacent lung.

Sequencing was performed with immunoSEQ multiplex PCR; in TCRdb, only in-frame clones are kept and a portion is missing. The sample has nearly 25,000 clones, around 88% seen once. The chain recombines TRBV19 with TRBJ1-4; 7 bases line up with TRBD1. Sequences were derived from peripheral blood, sampled before any cancer treatment. The TCR was taken from a male donor at least 60 years old with stage II squamous cell lung carcinoma. The DNA for the CDR3 is TGTGCCAGTAGTGTCTCCTCGACAGGGAATGAAAAACTGTTTTTT. Amino acids: CASSVSSTGNEKLFF.